These 23 T cell receptor beta chains originate from one sample sequenced in a study of CD4 T cells in relation to SARS-CoV-2 and coronaviruses. These receptors have no identified antigens. TCRdb keeps only in-frame clones here, not all; method: immunoSEQ multiplex PCR. The sample contains some 37,000 clones, 70% to 85% of which appear only once. Material for sequencing was memory CD4+ T cells from PBMCs, cultured in vitro. The receptors derive from an adult with COVID-19.

Written as DNA, the CDR3 is TGTGCCAGCAGCCAAGTATTAGCGGAGCACAATGAGCAGTTCTTC. The encoded protein is CASSQVLAEHNEQFF. The J gene is TRBJ2-1, the V gene TRBV4-2, with D perhaps matching TRBD2 (6 bases). Looked up from germline, CDR1 is LGHNA and CDR2 is YNFKEQ. The CDR3 runs to 15 residues. V lost 1 base and J lost 5, with 12 bases in between.

J is TRBJ1-1 and V is TRBV30; 7 bases are a match to TRBD1. With V trimmed by 3 bases and J by 5 bases, 6 bases remained unmatched. In germline, CDR1 is GTSNPN, CDR2 SVGIG (reference sequence). The CDR3 extends over 13 amino acids. CDR3 region: CAWSRGVGTEAFF. The CDR3 DNA reads as TGTGCCTGGAGCAGGGGGGTAGGGACTGAAGCTTTCTTT.

The gene calls are TRBV28 and TRBJ2-6; D unresolved. Germline CDR1 and CDR2: MDHEN and SYDVKM. With 2 bases removed from V and 0 bases from J, the gap between germline ends came to 8 bases. The CDR3 totals 16 residues. CDR3: CASSLRAYSGANVLTF. The CDR3 coding sequence is TGTGCCAGCAGTTTAAGGGCCTACTCTGGGGCCAACGTCCTGACTTTC.

This clone was recorded only once. The J gene is TRBJ1-1, the V gene TRBV6-5; D is possibly TRBD1 (5 bases). Trimming removed 10 bases at V and 8 bases at J, with 14 bases between. There are 11 residues in the CDR3. Per the germline V gene, CDR1 is MNHEY and CDR2 is SVGAGI. The CDR3: CAIHEEGEAFF. CDR3 sequence (DNA): TGTGCCATCCACGAAGAGGGGGAAGCTTTCTTT.

The chain is built from TRBV5-1 and TRBJ2-1, with D possibly TRBD2 on 6 matching bases. The CDR3 is made up of 15 amino acids. Germline loops: CDR1 SGHRS, CDR2 YFSETQ. Trimming pared 5 bases from V and 10 bases from J, leaving 22 bases between. The CDR3 spells CASSYGGRDRKEQFF. DNA of the CDR3: TGCGCCAGCAGTTATGGAGGGCGGGACCGCAAGGAGCAGTTCTTC.

This chain links TRBV6-6 with TRBJ2-6, with D unresolved. CDR3 length: 15 amino acids. V gave up 2 bases and J gave up 2 bases, with 7 bases separating them. CDR1 is MNHNY and CDR2 is SVGAGI in the germline V gene (reference sequence). In nucleotides, the CDR3 is TGTGCCAGCAGTTACCTCGCAGCTGGGGCCAACGTCCTGACTTTC. Protein product: CASSYLAAGANVLTF.

This chain links TRBV11-3 with TRBJ1-1; D is perhaps TRBD1 (5 bases). Trimming took 5 bases from V and 3 from J, leaving 13 bases between them. The CDR3 loop spans 14 amino acids. CDR1 SGHNT and CDR2 YENEEA come from the germline V gene. The CDR3 DNA sequence: TGTGCCAGCAGCGCCCGGGGCCCGGACACTGAAGCTTTCTTT. Its translation is CASSARGPDTEAFF.

The rearrangement uses TRBV7-3 and TRBJ2-1, with 7 bases that match TRBD2. CDR1 is SGHTA, CDR2 FQGTGA, per germline. The V and J ends lost 8 bases and 2 bases, in that order; junction bases with no gene match: 12. This CDR3 has 16 amino acids. CDR3 amino acids: CASSSWAGATYNEQFF. CDR3 coding DNA: TGTGCCAGCTCGTCGTGGGCGGGAGCGACCTACAATGAGCAGTTCTTC.

This clone was recorded a few times. The chain links TRBV30 to TRBJ1-5, with TRBD1 as a possible D gene (5 bases). Germline V lookup: CDR1 GTSNPN, CDR2 SVGIG (reference sequence). Trimming took off 0 bases at V and 9 bases at J, with 6 bases between the two ends. CDR3 length: 11 amino acids. This chain's CDR3 is CAWSVGGPQHF. The CDR3 bases are TGTGCCTGGAGTGTTGGGGGGCCCCAGCATTTT.

The chain couples TRBV6-5 to TRBJ1-6, with 7 bases aligning to TRBD1. The V gene's germline CDR1 is MNHEY and CDR2 SVGAGI. V dropped 7 bases and J dropped 7; count of bases not matched to a gene: 10. The CDR3 has 15 residues. The CDR3 reads CASNHRQGINSPLHF. The DNA of the CDR3 is TGTGCCAGCAATCACAGACAGGGCATAAATTCACCCCTCCACTTT.

V and J are TRBV5-1 and TRBJ2-4; possibly TRBD1 or TRBD2 for D (6 bases each). The CDR3 is 15 amino acids. Trimming removed 3 bases at V and 10 bases at J, with 20 bases between. Germline assignment: CDR1 SGHRS and CDR2 YFSETQ. The CDR3 loop reads CASSSDGQSGGIQYF. The CDR3 DNA follows: TGCGCCAGCAGCTCGGACGGACAGTCCGGGGGAATTCAGTACTTC.

The V gene is TRBV25-1, the J gene TRBJ1-6, with D possibly being TRBD1 (5 bases). Germline V gives CDR1 MGHDK, CDR2 SYGVNS. CDR3 size: 13 residues. V was clipped by 4 bases and J by 7 bases, with 8 bases between them. The CDR3 here is CASSVRENSPLHF. CDR3 nucleotide sequence: TGTGCCAGCAGTGTCAGGGAAAATTCACCCCTCCACTTT.

Written as DNA, the CDR3 is TGTGCCAGCAGAAACCGGGACCAGAGCACAGATACGCAGTATTTT. Translating it yields CASRNRDQSTDTQYF. The chain uses TRBV2 and TRBJ2-3, with D perhaps matching TRBD1 or TRBD2 (5 bases each). V was clipped by 6 bases and J by 0 bases, with 13 bases between them. This CDR3 is built from 15 residues. Looked up from germline, CDR1 is SNHLY and CDR2 is FYNNEI.

The chain employs TRBV7-3 and TRBJ2-2, with TRBD2 matching over 11 bases. J gave up 2 bases and V 4 bases, and 6 bases lay outside the gene matches. Germline CDR1 and CDR2: SGHTA and FQGTGA. CDR3 length: 17 residues. DNA of the CDR3: TGTGCCAGCAGCTCCACCCGACTAGCGGGAAACACCGGGGAGCTGTTTTTT. As protein: CASSSTRLAGNTGELFF.

The chain links TRBV4-2 to TRBJ1-2; D possibly corresponds to TRBD1 (5 bases). V was shortened by 0 bases and J by 4 bases, with 15 bases between the two germline ends. Germline assignment: CDR1 LGHNA and CDR2 YNFKEQ. The CDR3 has 16 residues. CDR3 sequence: CASSQEGVALFYGYTF. CDR3 DNA sequence: TGTGCCAGCAGCCAAGAAGGGGTAGCTTTATTCTATGGCTACACCTTC.

The J gene is TRBJ2-6, the V gene TRBV6-2 or TRBV6-3; D gene uncertain. This CDR3 contains 17 residues. Trimming left V 5 bases short and J 1 base short, with 15 bases between. The germline V gene encodes CDR1 MNHEY and CDR2 SVGEGT. This chain's CDR3 is CASSTRKTTSGANVLTF. The CDR3 region has the DNA TGTGCCAGCAGTACCAGGAAGACGACTTCTGGGGCCAACGTCCTGACTTTC.

The genes are TRBV4-2 and TRBJ1-3, with D unresolved. In germline, CDR1 is LGHNA, CDR2 YNFKEQ. The ends were cut back, 0 bases at V and 2 bases at J, with 8 bases in the middle. This CDR3 has 15 amino acids. CDR3 region: CASSQDWQAGNTIYF. Written as DNA, the CDR3 is TGTGCCAGCAGCCAAGATTGGCAGGCTGGAAACACCATATATTTT.

The chain has TRBV5-1 and TRBJ2-1, with 9 bases fitting TRBD1. The ends lost 4 bases at V and 5 bases at J; junction bases unmatched: 4. The germline V gene encodes CDR1 SGHRS and CDR2 YFSETQ. The CDR3 covers 14 residues. The CDR3 coding sequence is TGCGCCAGCAGCCCGAGACAGGGGGACAATGAGCAGTTCTTC. Translation: CASSPRQGDNEQFF.

The J gene is TRBJ2-3, the V gene TRBV28; TRBD2 matches at 12 bases. The CDR3 is 16 residues long. The V segment lost 4 bases and the J segment 2 bases; nucleotides outside the gene matches: 4. Per germline, CDR1 MDHEN and CDR2 SYDVKM. The DNA of the CDR3 is TGTGCCAGCAGTTCAGGACTAGCGGGGACCACAGATACGCAGTATTTT. Protein product: CASSSGLAGTTDTQYF.

This clone is a singleton in its sample. V is TRBV18 and J is TRBJ2-3; 11 bases map to TRBD1. Unmatched junction bases numbered 4, after V lost 5 bases and J lost 3 bases. There are 15 residues in the CDR3. Germline V CDR1 and CDR2: KGHSH, LQKENI. CDR3: CASSSGQGGTDTQYF. CDR3 in DNA: TGTGCCAGCTCATCGGGACAGGGGGGAACAGATACGCAGTATTTT.

The chain couples TRBV11-2 to TRBJ2-3; 10 nucleotides line up with TRBD2. V gave up 6 bases and J gave up 1 base; unmatched junction bases: 7. The CDR3 contains 16 residues. Germline loops: CDR1 SGHAT, CDR2 FQNNGV. CDR3 region: CASSRTSGIGTDTQYF. The CDR3 DNA follows: TGTGCCAGCAGTCGCACTAGCGGGATTGGCACAGATACGCAGTATTTT.

The rearrangement links TRBV28 to TRBJ1-3; D is ambiguous. The CDR3 consists of 12 residues. The V and J ends lost 3 bases and 4 bases respectively, with 4 bases between them. From germline, CDR1 is MDHEN and CDR2 SYDVKM. The CDR3 region has the DNA TGTGCCAGCAGTTTCAAGGGAAACACCATATATTTT. Encoded protein: CASSFKGNTIYF.

The rearrangement uses TRBV4-1 and TRBJ2-5, with D possibly being TRBD2 (6 bases). Germline V gene lookup returns CDR1 MGHRA and CDR2 YSYEKL. This CDR3 comprises 15 residues. Trimming took 0 bases from V and 5 from J, leaving 13 bases between them. The CDR3 here is CASSQELRETETQYF. The CDR3 region has the DNA TGCGCCAGCAGCCAAGAATTACGGGAGACGGAGACCCAGTACTTC.